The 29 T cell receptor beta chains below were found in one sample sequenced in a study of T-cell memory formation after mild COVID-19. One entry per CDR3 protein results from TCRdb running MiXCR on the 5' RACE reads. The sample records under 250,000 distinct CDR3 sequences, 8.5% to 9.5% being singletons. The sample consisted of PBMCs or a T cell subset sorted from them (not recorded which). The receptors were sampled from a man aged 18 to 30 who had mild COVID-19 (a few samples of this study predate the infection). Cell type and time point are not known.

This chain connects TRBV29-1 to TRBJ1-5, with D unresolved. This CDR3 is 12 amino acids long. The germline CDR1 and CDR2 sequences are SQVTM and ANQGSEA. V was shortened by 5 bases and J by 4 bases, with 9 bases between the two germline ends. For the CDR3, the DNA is TGCAGCGTTATGGGTGAGAATCAGCCCCAGCATTTT. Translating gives CSVMGENQPQHF.

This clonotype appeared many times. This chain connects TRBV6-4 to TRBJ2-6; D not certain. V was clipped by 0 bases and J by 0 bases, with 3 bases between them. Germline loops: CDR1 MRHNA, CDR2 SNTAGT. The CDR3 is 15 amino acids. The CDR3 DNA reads TGTGCCAGCAGTGACTCCAGCTCTGGGGCCAACGTCCTGACTTTC. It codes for CASSDSSSGANVLTF.

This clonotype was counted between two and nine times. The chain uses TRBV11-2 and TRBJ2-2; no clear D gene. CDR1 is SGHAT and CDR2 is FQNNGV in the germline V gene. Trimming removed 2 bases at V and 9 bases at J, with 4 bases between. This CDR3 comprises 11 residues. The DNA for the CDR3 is TGTGCCAGCAGCTTACGCAGGGAGCTGTTTTTT. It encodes CASSLRRELFF.

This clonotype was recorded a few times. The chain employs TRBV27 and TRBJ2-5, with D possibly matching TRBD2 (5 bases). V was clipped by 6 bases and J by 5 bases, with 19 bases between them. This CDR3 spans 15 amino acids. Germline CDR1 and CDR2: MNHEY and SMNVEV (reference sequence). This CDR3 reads CASRVRAAPWETQYF. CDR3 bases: TGTGCCAGCAGGGTCCGAGCGGCGCCCTGGGAGACCCAGTACTTC.

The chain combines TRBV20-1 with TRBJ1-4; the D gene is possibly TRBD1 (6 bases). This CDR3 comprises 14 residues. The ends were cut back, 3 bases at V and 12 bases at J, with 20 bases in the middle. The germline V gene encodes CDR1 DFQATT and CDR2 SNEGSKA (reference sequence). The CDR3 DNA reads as TGCAGTGCTAGTCGCCCAGGGGACGTGGGGGAACTGTTTTTT. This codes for CSASRPGDVGELFF.

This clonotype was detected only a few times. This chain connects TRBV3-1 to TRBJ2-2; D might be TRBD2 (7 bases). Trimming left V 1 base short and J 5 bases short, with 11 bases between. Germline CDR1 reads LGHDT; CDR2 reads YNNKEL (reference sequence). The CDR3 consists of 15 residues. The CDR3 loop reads CASSQVRGATGELFF. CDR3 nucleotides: TGTGCCAGCAGCCAAGTTCGGGGGGCGACCGGGGAGCTGTTTTTT.

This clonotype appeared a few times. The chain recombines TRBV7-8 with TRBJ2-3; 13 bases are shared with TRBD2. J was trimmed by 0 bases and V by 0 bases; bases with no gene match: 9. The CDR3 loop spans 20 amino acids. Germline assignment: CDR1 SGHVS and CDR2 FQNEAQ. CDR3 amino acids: CASSLALSGLAGVSTDTQYF. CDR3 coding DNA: TGTGCCAGCAGCTTAGCCCTATCCGGACTAGCGGGGGTTAGCACAGATACGCAGTATTTT.

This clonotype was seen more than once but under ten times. This CDR3 is CASRSGQGVTDTQYF. DNA for the CDR3: TGTGCCAGCAGGTCCGGACAGGGGGTCACAGATACGCAGTATTTT. The V gene is TRBV7-9, the J gene TRBJ2-3; 10 nucleotides line up with TRBD1. The CDR3 totals 15 residues. Germline V gene data show CDR1 as SEHNR and CDR2 as FQNEAQ (reference sequence). V was clipped by 6 bases and J by 2 bases; unmatched bases: 5.

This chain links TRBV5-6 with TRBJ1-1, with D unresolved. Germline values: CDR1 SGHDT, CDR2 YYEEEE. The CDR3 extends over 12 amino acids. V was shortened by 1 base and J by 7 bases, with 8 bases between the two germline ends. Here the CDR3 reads CASSLYGFEAFF. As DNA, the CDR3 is TGTGCCAGCAGCTTGTACGGGTTTGAAGCTTTCTTT.

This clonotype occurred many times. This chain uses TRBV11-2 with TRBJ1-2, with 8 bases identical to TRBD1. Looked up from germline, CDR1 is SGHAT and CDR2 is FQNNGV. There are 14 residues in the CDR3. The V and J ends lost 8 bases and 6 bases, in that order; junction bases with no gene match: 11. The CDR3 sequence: CASARGLEADGYTF. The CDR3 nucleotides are TGTGCCAGCGCCAGGGGGCTCGAGGCCGATGGCTACACCTTC.

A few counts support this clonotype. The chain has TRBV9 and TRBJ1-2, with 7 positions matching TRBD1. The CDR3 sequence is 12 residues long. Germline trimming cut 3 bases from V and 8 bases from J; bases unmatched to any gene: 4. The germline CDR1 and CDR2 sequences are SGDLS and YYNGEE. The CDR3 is CASSGQGRGYTF. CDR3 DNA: TGTGCCAGCAGCGGACAGGGAAGAGGCTACACCTTC.

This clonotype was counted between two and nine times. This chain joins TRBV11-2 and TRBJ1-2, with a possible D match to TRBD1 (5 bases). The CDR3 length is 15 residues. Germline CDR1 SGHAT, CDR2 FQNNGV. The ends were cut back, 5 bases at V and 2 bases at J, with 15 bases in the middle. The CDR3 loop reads CASSGPTGLNYGYTF. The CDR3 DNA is TGTGCCAGCAGCGGCCCGACGGGACTCAACTATGGCTACACCTTC.

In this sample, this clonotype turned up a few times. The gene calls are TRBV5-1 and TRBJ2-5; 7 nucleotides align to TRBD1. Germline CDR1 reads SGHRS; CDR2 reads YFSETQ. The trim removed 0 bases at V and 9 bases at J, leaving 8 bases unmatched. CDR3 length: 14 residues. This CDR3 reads CASSLGVTGAAQYF. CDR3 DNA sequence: TGCGCCAGCAGCTTGGGTGTTACAGGGGCAGCCCAGTACTTC.

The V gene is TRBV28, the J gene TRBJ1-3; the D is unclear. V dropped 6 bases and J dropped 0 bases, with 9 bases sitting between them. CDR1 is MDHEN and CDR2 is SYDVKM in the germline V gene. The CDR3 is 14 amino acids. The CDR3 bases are TGTGCCAGCAGGGTGGCCCTCTCTGGAAACACCATATATTTT. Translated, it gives CASRVALSGNTIYF.

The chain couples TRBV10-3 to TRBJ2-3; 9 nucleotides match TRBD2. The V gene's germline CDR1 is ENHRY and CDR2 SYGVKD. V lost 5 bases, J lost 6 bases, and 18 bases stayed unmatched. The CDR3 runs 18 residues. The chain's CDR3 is CAISLLNGGTSSSDTQYF. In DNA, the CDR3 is TGTGCCATCAGTCTCCTAAATGGGGGGACTAGCAGTTCTGATACGCAGTATTTT.

CDR3 DNA: TGCAGTGCTAGGAGCGGGAATGAGCAGTTCTTC. This encodes CSARSGNEQFF. The V call is TRBV20-1, the J call TRBJ2-1; a weak D match, TRBD2 (6 bases). Germline V gene lookup returns CDR1 DFQATT and CDR2 SNEGSKA (reference sequence). The CDR3 is 11 residues long. V gave up 3 bases and J gave up 7 bases, with 7 bases separating them.

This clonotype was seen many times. In DNA form, the CDR3 reads TGTGCCAGCAGCTTAGTTCAGGGGGTAAACTATGGCTACACCTTC. Its translation is CASSLVQGVNYGYTF. The chain couples TRBV7-2 to TRBJ1-2, with TRBD1 identical over 7 bases. From germline, CDR1 is SGHTA and CDR2 FQGNSA. V lost 1 base, J lost 2 bases, and 4 bases stayed unmatched. This CDR3 has 15 residues.

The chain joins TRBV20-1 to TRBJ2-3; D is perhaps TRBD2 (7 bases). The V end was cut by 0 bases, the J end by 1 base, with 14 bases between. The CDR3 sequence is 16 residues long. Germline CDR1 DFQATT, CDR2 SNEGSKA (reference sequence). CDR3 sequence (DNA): TGCAGTGCTAGAGATGCTCGGGGGGCAGGCACAGATACGCAGTATTTT. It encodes CSARDARGAGTDTQYF.

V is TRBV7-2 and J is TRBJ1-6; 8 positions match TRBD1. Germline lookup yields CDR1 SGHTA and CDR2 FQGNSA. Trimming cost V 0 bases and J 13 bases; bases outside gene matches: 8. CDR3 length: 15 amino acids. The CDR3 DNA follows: TGTGCCAGCAGCTTAGCTGGGACAGGAGCCGTCCCCCTCCACTTT. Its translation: CASSLAGTGAVPLHF.

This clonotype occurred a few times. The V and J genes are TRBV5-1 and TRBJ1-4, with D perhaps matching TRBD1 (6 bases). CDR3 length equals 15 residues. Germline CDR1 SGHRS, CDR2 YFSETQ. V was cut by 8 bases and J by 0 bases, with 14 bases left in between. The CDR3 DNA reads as TGCGCCAGTTCACAGTCAGGGGCAACTAATGAAAAACTGTTTTTT. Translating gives CASSQSGATNEKLFF.

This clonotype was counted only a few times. DNA of the CDR3: TGTGCCAGCAGCCGTCTACTAGCGGGGGGCACCGGGGAGCTGTTTTTT. This translates into CASSRLLAGGTGELFF. This rearrangement joins TRBV14 to TRBJ2-2; 12 nucleotides line up with TRBD2. The CDR3 extends over 16 amino acids. Trimming removed 4 bases from V and 4 bases from J; junction bases left unmatched: 4. CDR1 is SGHDN, CDR2 FVKESK, per germline.

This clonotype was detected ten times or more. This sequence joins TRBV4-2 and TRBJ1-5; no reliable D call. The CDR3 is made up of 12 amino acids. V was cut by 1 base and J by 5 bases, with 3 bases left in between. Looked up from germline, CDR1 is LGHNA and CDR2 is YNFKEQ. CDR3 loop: CASSQGDQPQHF. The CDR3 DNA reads TGTGCCAGCAGCCAAGGCGATCAGCCCCAGCATTTT.

CDR3 in DNA: TGTGCCAGCAGTTTACCGGAGGGAGGCGCGACCAAAAACATTCAGTACTTC. Its protein is CASSLPEGGATKNIQYF. The V call is TRBV12-3 or TRBV12-4, the J call TRBJ2-4; possible D gene TRBD2, 6 bases. Trimming shortened V by 2 bases and J by 2 bases, and 16 bases separated the two germline ends. The CDR3 length is 17 residues.

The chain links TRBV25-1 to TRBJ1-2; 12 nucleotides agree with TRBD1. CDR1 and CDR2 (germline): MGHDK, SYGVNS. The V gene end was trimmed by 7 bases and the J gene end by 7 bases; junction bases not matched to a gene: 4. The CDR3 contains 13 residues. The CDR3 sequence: CASTGTGGFGYTF. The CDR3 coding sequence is TGTGCCAGCACAGGGACAGGGGGCTTTGGCTACACCTTC.

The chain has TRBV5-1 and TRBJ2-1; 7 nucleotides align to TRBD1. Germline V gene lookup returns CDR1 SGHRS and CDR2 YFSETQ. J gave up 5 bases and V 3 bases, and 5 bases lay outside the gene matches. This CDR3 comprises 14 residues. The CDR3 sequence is CASSWGQLDNEQFF. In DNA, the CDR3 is TGCGCCAGCAGCTGGGGACAGCTAGACAATGAGCAGTTCTTC.

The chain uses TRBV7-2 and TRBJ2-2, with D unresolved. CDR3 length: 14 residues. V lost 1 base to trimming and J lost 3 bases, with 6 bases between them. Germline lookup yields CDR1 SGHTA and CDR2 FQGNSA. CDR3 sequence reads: CASSLGWHTGELFF. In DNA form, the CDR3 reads TGTGCCAGCAGCTTAGGGTGGCACACCGGGGAGCTGTTTTTT. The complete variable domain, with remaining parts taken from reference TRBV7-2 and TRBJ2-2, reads GAGVSQSPSNKVTEKGKDVELRCDPISGHTALYWYRQSLGQGLEFLIYFQGNSAPDKSGLPSDRFSAERTGGSVSTLTIQRTQQEDSAVYLCASSLGWHTGELFFGEGSRLTVL.

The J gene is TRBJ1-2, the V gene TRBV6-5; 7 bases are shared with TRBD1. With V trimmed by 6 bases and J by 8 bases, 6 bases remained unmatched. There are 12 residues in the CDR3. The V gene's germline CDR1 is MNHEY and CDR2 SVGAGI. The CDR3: CASSPTGEGYTF. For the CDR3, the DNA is TGTGCCAGCAGCCCCACAGGGGAAGGCTACACCTTC.

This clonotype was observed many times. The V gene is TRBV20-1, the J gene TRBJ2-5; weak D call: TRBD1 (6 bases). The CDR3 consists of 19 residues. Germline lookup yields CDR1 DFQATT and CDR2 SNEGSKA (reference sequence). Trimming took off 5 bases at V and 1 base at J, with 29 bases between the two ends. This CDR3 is CSAVGQSMGIKGPQETQYF. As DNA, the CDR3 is TGCAGTGCTGTAGGACAGTCGATGGGAATAAAGGGACCCCAAGAGACCCAGTACTTC.

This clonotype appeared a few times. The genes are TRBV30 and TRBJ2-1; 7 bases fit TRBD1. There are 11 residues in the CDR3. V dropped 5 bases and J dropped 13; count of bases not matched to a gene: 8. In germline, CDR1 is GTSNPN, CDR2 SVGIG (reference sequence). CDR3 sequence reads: CAWSRGGRQFF. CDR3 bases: TGTGCCTGGTCAAGAGGGGGCCGACAGTTCTTC.